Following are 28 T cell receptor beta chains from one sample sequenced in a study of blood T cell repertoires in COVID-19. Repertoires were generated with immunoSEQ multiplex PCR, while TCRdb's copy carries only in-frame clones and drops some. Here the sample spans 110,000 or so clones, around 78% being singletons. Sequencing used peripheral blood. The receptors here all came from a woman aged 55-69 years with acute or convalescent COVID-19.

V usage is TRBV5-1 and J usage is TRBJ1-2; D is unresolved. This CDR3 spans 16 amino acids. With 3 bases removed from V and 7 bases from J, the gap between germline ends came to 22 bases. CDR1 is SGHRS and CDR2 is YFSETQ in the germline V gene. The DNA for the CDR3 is TGCGCCAGCAGCTACTCCGGGATAGAGAGTCCTAGTGGCTACACCTTC. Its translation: CASSYSGIESPSGYTF.

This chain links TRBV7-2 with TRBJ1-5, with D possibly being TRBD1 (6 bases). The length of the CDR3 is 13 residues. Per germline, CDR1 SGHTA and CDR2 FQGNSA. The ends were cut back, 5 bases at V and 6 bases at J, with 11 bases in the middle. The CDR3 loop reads CASSGPRGQPQHF. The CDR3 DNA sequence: TGTGCCAGCAGCGGACCCAGGGGTCAGCCCCAGCATTTT.

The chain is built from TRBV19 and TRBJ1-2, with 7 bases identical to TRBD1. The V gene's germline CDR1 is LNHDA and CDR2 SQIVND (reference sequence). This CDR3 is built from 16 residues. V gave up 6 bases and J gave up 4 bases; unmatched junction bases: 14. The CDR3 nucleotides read TGTGCCAGTAGCACCACCCCGGGACAGACGATCTATGGCTACACCTTC. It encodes CASSTTPGQTIYGYTF.

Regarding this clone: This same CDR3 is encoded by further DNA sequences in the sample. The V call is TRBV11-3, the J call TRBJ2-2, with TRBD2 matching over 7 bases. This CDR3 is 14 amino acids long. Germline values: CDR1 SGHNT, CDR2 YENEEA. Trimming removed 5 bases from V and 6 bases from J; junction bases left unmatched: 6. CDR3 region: CASSTRTSAGELFF. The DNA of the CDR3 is TGTGCCAGCAGCACACGGACTAGTGCCGGGGAGCTGTTTTTT.

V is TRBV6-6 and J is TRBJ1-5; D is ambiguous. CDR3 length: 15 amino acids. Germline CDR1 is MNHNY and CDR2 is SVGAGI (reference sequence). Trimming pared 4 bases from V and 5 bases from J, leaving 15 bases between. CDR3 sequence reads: CASSWWGARDQPQHF. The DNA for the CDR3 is TGTGCCAGCAGTTGGTGGGGAGCGAGGGATCAGCCCCAGCATTTT.

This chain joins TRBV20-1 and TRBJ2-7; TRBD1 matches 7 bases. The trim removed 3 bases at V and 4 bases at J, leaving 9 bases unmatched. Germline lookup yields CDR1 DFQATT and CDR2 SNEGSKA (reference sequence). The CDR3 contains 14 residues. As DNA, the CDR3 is TGCAGTGCTAGTCACAGGGGCAGTGGTTACGAGCAGTACTTC. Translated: CSASHRGSGYEQYF.

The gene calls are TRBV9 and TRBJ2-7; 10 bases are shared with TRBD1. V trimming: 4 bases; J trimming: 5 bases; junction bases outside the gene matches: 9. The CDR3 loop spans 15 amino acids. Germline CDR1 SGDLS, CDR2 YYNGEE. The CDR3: CASSNRQGAFNEQYF. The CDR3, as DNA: TGTGCCAGCAGCAATAGACAGGGGGCTTTTAACGAGCAGTACTTC.

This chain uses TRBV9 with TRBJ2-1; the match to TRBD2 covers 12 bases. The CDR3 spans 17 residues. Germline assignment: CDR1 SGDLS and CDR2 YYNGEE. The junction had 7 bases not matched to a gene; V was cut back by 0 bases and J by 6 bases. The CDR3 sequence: CASSVEPSGRVRNEQFF. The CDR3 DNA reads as TGTGCCAGCAGCGTAGAGCCTAGCGGGAGGGTGCGCAATGAGCAGTTCTTC.

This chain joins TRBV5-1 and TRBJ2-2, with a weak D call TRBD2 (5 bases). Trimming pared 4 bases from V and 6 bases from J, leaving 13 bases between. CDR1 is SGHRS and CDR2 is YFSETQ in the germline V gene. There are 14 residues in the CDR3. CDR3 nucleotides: TGCGCCAGCAGCAGGTCGGACTTGGCCGGGGAGCTGTTTTTT. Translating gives CASSRSDLAGELFF.

CDR3 nucleotide sequence: TGTGCCAGCAGCTTGTCTTTCAATCAGCCCCAGCATTTT. Translation gives CASSLSFNQPQHF. The chain combines TRBV12-3 or TRBV12-4 with TRBJ1-5; D unresolved. This CDR3 contains 13 residues. Trimming left V 6 bases short and J 3 bases short, with 9 bases between.

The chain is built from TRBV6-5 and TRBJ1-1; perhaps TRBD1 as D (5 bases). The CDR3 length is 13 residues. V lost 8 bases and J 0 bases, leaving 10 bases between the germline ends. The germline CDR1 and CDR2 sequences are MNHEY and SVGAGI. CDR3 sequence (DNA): TGTGCCAGCGGGAGGACATTGAACACTGAAGCTTTCTTT. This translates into CASGRTLNTEAFF.

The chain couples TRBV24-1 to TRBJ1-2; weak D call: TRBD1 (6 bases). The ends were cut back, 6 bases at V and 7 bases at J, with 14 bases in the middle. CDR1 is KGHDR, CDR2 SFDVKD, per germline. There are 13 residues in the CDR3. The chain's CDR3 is CATSTGYIGGYTF. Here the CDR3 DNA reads TGTGCCACCAGTACAGGGTATATTGGTGGCTACACCTTC.

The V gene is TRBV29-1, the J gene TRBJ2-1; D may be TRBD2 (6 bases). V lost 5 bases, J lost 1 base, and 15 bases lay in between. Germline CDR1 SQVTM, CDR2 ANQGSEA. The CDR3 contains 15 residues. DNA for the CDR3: TGCAGCGTTCGGGGCGGGGACCGGTCCTACAATGAGCAGTTCTTC. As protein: CSVRGGDRSYNEQFF.

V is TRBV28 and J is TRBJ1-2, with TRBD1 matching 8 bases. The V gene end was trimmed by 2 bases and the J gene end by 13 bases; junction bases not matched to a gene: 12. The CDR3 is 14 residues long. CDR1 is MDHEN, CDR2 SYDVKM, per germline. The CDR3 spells CASSLKGQVVSSTF. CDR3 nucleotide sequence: TGTGCCAGCAGTTTAAAGGGACAGGTGGTAAGCTCCACCTTC.

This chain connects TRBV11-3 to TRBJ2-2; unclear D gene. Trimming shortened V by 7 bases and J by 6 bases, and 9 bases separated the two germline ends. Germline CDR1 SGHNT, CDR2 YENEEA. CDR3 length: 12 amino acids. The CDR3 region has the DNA TGTGCCAGCAAAAGAGGAGCCGGGGAGCTGTTTTTT. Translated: CASKRGAGELFF.

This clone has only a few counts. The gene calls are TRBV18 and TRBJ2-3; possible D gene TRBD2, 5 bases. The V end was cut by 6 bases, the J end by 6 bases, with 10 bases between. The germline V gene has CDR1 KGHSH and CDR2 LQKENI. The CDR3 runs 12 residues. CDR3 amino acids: CASSVLGDTQYF. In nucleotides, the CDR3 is TGTGCCAGCTCCGTACTAGGCGATACGCAGTATTTT.

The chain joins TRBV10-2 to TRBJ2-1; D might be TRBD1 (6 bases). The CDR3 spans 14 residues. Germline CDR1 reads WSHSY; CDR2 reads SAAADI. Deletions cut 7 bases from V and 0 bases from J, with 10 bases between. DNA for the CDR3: TGCGCCAGCACCCCGGACAGCTCCTACAATGAGCAGTTCTTC. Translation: CASTPDSSYNEQFF.

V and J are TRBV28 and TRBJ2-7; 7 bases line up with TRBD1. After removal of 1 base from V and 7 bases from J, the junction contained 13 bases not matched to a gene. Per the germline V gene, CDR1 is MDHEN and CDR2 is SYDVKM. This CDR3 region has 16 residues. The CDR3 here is CASSLFPPDRAGEQYF. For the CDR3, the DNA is TGTGCCAGCAGTTTATTCCCCCCAGACAGGGCGGGTGAGCAGTACTTC. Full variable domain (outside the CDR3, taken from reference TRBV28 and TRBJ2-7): DVKVTQSSRYLVKRTGEKVFLECVQDMDHENMFWYRQDPGLGLRLIYFSYDVKMKEKGDIPEGYSVSREKKERFSLILESASTNQTSMYLCASSLFPPDRAGEQYFGPGTRLTVT.

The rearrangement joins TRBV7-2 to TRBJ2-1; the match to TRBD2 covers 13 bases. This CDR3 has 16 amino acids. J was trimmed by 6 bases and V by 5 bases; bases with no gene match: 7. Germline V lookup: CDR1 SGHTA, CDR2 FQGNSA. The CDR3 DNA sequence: TGTGCCAGCAGCCGGGTGGGGACTAGCGGGGTCAATGAGCAGTTCTTC. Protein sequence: CASSRVGTSGVNEQFF.

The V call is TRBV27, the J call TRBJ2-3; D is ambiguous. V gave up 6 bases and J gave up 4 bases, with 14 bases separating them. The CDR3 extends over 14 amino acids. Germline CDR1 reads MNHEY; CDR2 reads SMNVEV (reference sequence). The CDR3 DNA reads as TGTGCCAGCAGCTCGTACCGATTAGCAGATACGCAGTATTTT. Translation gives CASSSYRLADTQYF.

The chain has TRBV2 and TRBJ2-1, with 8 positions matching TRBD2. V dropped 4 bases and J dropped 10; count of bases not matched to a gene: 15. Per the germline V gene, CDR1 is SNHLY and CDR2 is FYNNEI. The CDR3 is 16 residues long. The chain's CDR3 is CASSAILAGSRGEQFF. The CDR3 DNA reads TGTGCCAGCAGTGCAATTTTAGCGGGGTCCAGGGGCGAGCAGTTCTTC.

The CDR3 spells CAISESTQINYGYTF. The CDR3 DNA sequence: TGTGCCATCAGTGAGTCGACACAGATTAACTATGGCTACACCTTC. V usage is TRBV10-3 and J usage is TRBJ1-2; D not resolved. CDR1 is ENHRY and CDR2 is SYGVKD in the germline V gene. The ends were cut back, 0 bases at V and 1 base at J, with 9 bases in the middle. The CDR3 extends over 15 amino acids.

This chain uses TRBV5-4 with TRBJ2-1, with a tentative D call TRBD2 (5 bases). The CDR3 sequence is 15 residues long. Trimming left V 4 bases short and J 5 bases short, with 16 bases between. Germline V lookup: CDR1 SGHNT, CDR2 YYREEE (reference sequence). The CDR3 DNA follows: TGTGCCAGCAGCCCGGGCGGGCGGGCTAACAATGAGCAGTTCTTC. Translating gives CASSPGGRANNEQFF.

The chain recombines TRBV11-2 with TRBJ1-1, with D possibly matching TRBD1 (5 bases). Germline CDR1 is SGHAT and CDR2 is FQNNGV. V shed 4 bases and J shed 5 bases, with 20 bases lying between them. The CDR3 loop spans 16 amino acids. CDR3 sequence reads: CASSSYLQALGTEAFF. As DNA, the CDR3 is TGTGCCAGCAGCTCTTACCTACAGGCTTTGGGGACTGAAGCTTTCTTT.

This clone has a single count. CDR3 bases: TGTGCCAGCAGCGCGCGGGACGGCGGCTACACCTTC. This gives the protein CASSARDGGYTF. The gene calls are TRBV9 and TRBJ1-2, with D perhaps TRBD1 (5 bases). Trimming removed 3 bases from V and 8 bases from J, with 11 bases in between. The CDR3 sequence is 12 residues long. Germline V gene lookup returns CDR1 SGDLS and CDR2 YYNGEE.

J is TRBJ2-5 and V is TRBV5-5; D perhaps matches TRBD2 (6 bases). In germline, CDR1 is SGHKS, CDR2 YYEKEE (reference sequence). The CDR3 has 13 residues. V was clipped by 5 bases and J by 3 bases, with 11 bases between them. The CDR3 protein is CASSWGGEETQYF. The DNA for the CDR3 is TGTGCCAGCAGTTGGGGAGGAGAAGAGACCCAGTACTTC.

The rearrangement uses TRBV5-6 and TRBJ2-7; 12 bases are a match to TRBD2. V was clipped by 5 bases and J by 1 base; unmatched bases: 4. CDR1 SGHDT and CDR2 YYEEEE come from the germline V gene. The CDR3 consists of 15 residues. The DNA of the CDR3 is TGTGCCAGCAGAACAGGACTAGCGGGATCCTACGAGCAGTACTTC. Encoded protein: CASRTGLAGSYEQYF.

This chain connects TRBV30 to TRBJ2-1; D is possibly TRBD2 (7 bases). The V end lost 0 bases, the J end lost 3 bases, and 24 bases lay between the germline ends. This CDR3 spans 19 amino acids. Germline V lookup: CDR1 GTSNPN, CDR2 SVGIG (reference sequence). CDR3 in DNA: TGTGCCTGGAGTGTAAGGGGGTTCGGGAGGTTACTGGGCTACAATGAGCAGTTCTTC. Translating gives CAWSVRGFGRLLGYNEQFF. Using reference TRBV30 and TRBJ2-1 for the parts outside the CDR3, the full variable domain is SQTIHQWPATLVQPVGSPLSLECTVEGTSNPNLYWYRQAAGRGLQLLFYSVGIGQISSEVPQNLSASRPQDRQFILSSKKLLLSDSGFYLCAWSVRGFGRLLGYNEQFFGPGTRLTVL.